This T cell receptor beta chain emerged from a study of cytomegalovirus exposure and HLA in healthy donors. The germline gives CDR1 WSHSY, CDR2 SAAADI. The CDR3 length is 17 residues. The V and J ends lost 2 bases and 6 bases, in that order; junction bases with no gene match: 10. Use of 60 Vbeta and 13 Jbeta primers characterized the PCR. Using immunoSEQ multiplex PCR, the repertoire was profiled, and TCRdb retains in-frame clones only, with some absent. Among about 160,000 clones listed, about 80% were seen once. The J gene is TRBJ2-3, the V gene TRBV10-2; 11 positions match TRBD2. Sequencing was done on a sample of PBMCs. The source is a woman in her forties or fifties in good health and CMV-seropositive. CDR3 sequence (DNA): TGCGCCAGCAGTGAGCGACCGGGACTAGCGGCGTTTGATACGCAGTATTTT. It translates to CASSERPGLAAFDTQYF.